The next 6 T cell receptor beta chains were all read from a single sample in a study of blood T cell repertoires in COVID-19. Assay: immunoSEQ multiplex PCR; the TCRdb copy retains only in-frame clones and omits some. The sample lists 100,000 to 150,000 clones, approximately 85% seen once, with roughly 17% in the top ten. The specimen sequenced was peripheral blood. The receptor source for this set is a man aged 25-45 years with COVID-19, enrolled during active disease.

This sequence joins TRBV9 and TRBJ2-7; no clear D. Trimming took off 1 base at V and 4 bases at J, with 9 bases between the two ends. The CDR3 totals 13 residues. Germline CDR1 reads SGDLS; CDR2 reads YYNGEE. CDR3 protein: CASSVRLGYEQYF. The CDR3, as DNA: TGTGCCAGCAGCGTAAGACTGGGTTACGAGCAGTACTTC.

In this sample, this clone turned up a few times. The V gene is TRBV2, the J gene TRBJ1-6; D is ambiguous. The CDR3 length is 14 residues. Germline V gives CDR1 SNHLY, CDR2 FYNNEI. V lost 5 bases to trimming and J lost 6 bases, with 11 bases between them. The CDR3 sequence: CASSQEQSNSPLHF. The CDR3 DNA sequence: TGTGCCAGCAGTCAGGAACAATCTAATTCACCCCTCCACTTT.

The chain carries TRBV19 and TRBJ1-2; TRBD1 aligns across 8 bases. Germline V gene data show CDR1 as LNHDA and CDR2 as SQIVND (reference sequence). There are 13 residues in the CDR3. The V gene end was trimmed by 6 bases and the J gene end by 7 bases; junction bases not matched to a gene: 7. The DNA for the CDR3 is TGTGCCAGTAGCTATTCCAGGGGGCTTGGCTACACCTTC. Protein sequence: CASSYSRGLGYTF.

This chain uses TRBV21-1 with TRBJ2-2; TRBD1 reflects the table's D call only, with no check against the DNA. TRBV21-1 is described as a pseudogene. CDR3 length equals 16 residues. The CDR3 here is CASSKGTGGNTGELFF. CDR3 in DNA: TGTGCCAGCAGCAAAGGAACAGGGGGGAACACCGGGGAGCTGTTTTTT.

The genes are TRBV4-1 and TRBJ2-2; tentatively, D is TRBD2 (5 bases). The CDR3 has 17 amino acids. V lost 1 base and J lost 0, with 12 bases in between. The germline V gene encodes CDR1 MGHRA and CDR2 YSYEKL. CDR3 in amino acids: CASSQVRAGANTGELFF. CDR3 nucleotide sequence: TGCGCCAGCAGCCAAGTGAGGGCGGGCGCGAACACCGGGGAGCTGTTTTTT.

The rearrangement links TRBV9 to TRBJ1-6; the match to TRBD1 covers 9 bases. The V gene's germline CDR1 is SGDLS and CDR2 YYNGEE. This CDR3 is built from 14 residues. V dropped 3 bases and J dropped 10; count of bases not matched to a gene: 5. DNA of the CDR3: TGTGCCAGCAGCGCTCTGGGACAGGGATCACCCCTCCACTTT. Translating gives CASSALGQGSPLHF.